This T cell receptor beta chain was identified during a study of T cells in Graves' hyperthyroidism and ophthalmopathy. Study-wide results and limits: Separation of ophthalmopathy from stable hyperthyroidism was achieved by a 13 V-J model. In the blood, most expanded thyroid clonotypes above 0.001 appeared as well.

V was pared by 5 bases and J by 7 bases, with 7 bases of the junction left unmatched. CDR3 length: 12 amino acids. The germline CDR1 and CDR2 sequences are DFQATT and SNEGSKA (reference sequence). TCR beta CDR3 region amplification was performed from RNA transcripts. A first-round RT-PCR of the TCR CDR3 used the HTBI primer set. TCRdb re-called the multiplex PCR reads through MiXCR, storing one row per CDR3 protein. The data contain about 49,000 distinct CDR3 sequences, roughly 50% of them seen just once; the ten biggest clones take up 30% to 40%. Of note for this clonotype: Antigen: not known.

The study left out patients who had uncontrolled infection, other autoimmune disease, pregnancy or lactation. Diagnoses rested on clinical symptoms, serum thyroxine and TRAb, thyroid ultrasound and orbital computed tomography. The chain joins TRBV20-1 to TRBJ2-5; 7 bases match TRBD2. The sequencing input was peripheral blood or thyroid tissue (not recorded which). This TCR came from a man between 18 and 35 years old with Graves' hyperthyroidism. In DNA, the CDR3 is TGCAGTGCTGCGGACGGCGGGGGGACCCAGTACTTC. Protein: CSAADGGGTQYF.